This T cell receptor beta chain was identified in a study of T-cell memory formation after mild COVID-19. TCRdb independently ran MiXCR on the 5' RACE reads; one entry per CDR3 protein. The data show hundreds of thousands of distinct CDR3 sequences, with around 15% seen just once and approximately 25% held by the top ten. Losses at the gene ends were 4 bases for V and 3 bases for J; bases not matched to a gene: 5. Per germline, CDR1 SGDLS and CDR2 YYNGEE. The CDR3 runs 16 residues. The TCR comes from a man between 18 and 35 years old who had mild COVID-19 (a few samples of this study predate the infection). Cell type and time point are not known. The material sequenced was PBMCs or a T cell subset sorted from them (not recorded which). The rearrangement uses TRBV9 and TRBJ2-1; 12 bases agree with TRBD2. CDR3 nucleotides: TGTGCCAGCAGCACTCTAGCGGGGGGGCACTACAATGAGCAGTTCTTC. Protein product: CASSTLAGGHYNEQFF.